What follows is one TCR beta chain and its context. This entry comes from a study of CD8 T cells in Susac syndrome. RNA, at roughly 0.5 to 1 ug, was reverse transcribed with random hexamers. TCRdb used MiXCR to reprocess the immunoSEQ multiplex PCR reads, holding one entry per CDR3 protein. The table shows under 300,000 distinct CDR3 sequences, with about 96% occurring only once. The junction had 11 bases not matched to a gene; V was cut back by 1 base and J by 8 bases. In germline, CDR1 is SGHDN, CDR2 FVKESK. This CDR3 contains 16 residues. This chain joins TRBV14 and TRBJ2-1; 7 positions agree with TRBD2. Specimen: CD4+ T cells from PBMCs. The clonotype comes from a human donor with Susac syndrome. CDR3 bases: TGTGCCAGCAGCCAAGGTCCAGCGGGAACGATCGATGAGCAGTTCTTC. Protein sequence: CASSQGPAGTIDEQFF. Drawing the rest from reference TRBV14 and TRBJ2-1, the complete variable domain is EAGVTQFPSHSVIEKGQTVTLRCDPISGHDNLYWYRRVMGKEIKFLLHFVKESKQDESGMPNNRFLAERTGGTYSTLKVQPAELEDSGVYFCASSQGPAGTIDEQFFGPGTRLTVL.